One sample yielded the 23 T cell receptor beta chains listed below, sequenced in a study of shared clonotypes between healthy human individuals. TCRdb's copy holds only in-frame clones and misses some; the assay was immunoSEQ multiplex PCR. The table records roughly 1 million clones, about 75% of them present only once. Sequenced: memory CD4+ T cells sorted from blood. Subset described: CD45RA-negative fraction. These receptors originate from a man aged 18 to 30 in good health.

This clone was found once. The J gene is TRBJ2-2, the V gene TRBV10-3; weak D call: TRBD2 (5 bases). Trimming shortened V by 6 bases and J by 5 bases, and 13 bases separated the two germline ends. In germline, CDR1 is ENHRY, CDR2 SYGVKD. The CDR3 has 14 amino acids. The CDR3 DNA reads as TGTGCCATCAGGGCCCCCGGGGTTACCGGGGAGCTGTTTTTT. Translating gives CAIRAPGVTGELFF.

CDR3 in amino acids: CSVNSGGSDTQYF. The DNA for the CDR3 is TGCAGCGTCAATAGCGGGGGCTCAGATACGCAGTATTTT. The J gene is TRBJ2-3, the V gene TRBV29-1; 9 nucleotides match TRBD2. This CDR3 has 13 residues. In germline, CDR1 is SQVTM, CDR2 ANQGSEA. The trim removed 6 bases at V and 4 bases at J, leaving 5 bases unmatched.

This clone appeared a single time. This chain connects TRBV6-1 to TRBJ1-2, with D maybe TRBD1 (5 bases). The germline V and J ends were trimmed by 11 bases and 5 bases, with 9 bases remaining between them. Germline CDR1 MNHNS, CDR2 SASEGT. This CDR3 contains 10 residues. CDR3 sequence: CAGGGYGYTF. The CDR3 DNA is TGTGCCGGGGGAGGTTATGGCTACACCTTC.

This chain links TRBV7-2 with TRBJ2-7; D is perhaps TRBD1 (6 bases). CDR1 is SGHTA and CDR2 is FQGNSA in the germline V gene. V gave up 5 bases and J gave up 6 bases, with 20 bases separating them. This CDR3 region has 15 residues. The CDR3 spells CASSSTGWRIAEQYF. The DNA for the CDR3 is TGTGCCAGCAGCAGCACAGGGTGGAGGATCGCCGAGCAGTACTTC.

V is TRBV30 and J is TRBJ2-7; D unclear. Trimming left V 0 bases short and J 0 bases short, with 6 bases between. The germline gives CDR1 GTSNPN, CDR2 SVGIG (reference sequence). This CDR3 is 13 amino acids long. CDR3 sequence reads: CAWSVNPSYEQYF. CDR3 in DNA: TGTGCCTGGAGTGTCAACCCCTCCTACGAGCAGTACTTC. Complete variable domain (other parts from reference TRBV30 and TRBJ2-7): SQTIHQWPATLVQPVGSPLSLECTVEGTSNPNLYWYRQAAGRGLQLLFYSVGIGQISSEVPQNLSASRPQDRQFILSSKKLLLSDSGFYLCAWSVNPSYEQYFGPGTRLTVT.

The rearrangement joins TRBV6-1 to TRBJ1-5, with D perhaps TRBD1 (6 bases). Germline V gives CDR1 MNHNS, CDR2 SASEGT. The CDR3 extends over 16 amino acids. Trimming shortened V by 4 bases and J by 6 bases, and 19 bases separated the two germline ends. CDR3 sequence (DNA): TGTGCCAGCAGTGGGCAAGGACAGATATGGGTTCAGCCCCAGCATTTT. Translated: CASSGQGQIWVQPQHF.

This clone is a singleton in its sample. This chain connects TRBV4-2 to TRBJ2-2, with 12 bases fitting TRBD1. CDR3 length equals 17 residues. Germline V CDR1 and CDR2: LGHNA, YNFKEQ. The J segment lost 7 bases and the V segment lost 1 base, leaving 7 bases of the junction unmatched. The CDR3 is CASSQVPGTGGIGELFF. The CDR3 bases are TGTGCCAGCAGCCAAGTCCCCGGGACAGGGGGCATCGGGGAGCTGTTTTTT.

V is TRBV2 and J is TRBJ2-5; D is tentatively TRBD1 or TRBD2 (5 bases each). The CDR3 has 16 amino acids. V shed 4 bases and J shed 4 bases, with 19 bases lying between them. Germline V gives CDR1 SNHLY, CDR2 FYNNEI. The CDR3 loop is CASSASRGARAETQYF. In DNA, the CDR3 is TGTGCCAGCAGTGCCTCTAGAGGGGCGAGGGCAGAGACCCAGTACTTC.

The J gene is TRBJ1-1, the V gene TRBV19, with D possibly matching TRBD1 (6 bases). V was cut by 1 base and J by 4 bases, with 10 bases left in between. CDR1 is LNHDA and CDR2 is SQIVND in the germline V gene (reference sequence). CDR3 length: 14 residues. CDR3 protein: CASSIARGGTEAFF. CDR3 DNA: TGTGCCAGTAGTATAGCGAGAGGGGGCACTGAAGCTTTCTTT.

The CDR3 loop is CASSLRTAFTDTQYF. DNA of the CDR3: TGTGCCAGCAGCTTAAGGACGGCGTTCACAGATACGCAGTATTTT. J is TRBJ2-3 and V is TRBV11-2, with D unclear. The ends were cut back, 2 bases at V and 2 bases at J, with 11 bases in the middle. The CDR3 consists of 15 residues. CDR1 and CDR2 (germline): SGHAT, FQNNGV.

The chain has TRBV19 and TRBJ1-1; TRBD1 might be the D (6 bases). V shed 5 bases and J shed 7 bases, with 17 bases lying between them. Looked up from germline, CDR1 is LNHDA and CDR2 is SQIVND (reference sequence). CDR3 length: 14 residues. The CDR3 DNA is TGTGCCAGTAGTGCCCGGGACATGTTTGTTGAAGCTTTCTTT. It translates to CASSARDMFVEAFF.

CDR3 sequence: CASSRVGWTNYNEQFF. For the CDR3, the DNA is TGTGCCAGCAGCCGTGTAGGGTGGACTAACTACAATGAGCAGTTCTTC. V usage is TRBV7-8 and J usage is TRBJ2-1; maybe TRBD2 (6 bases). The CDR3 runs to 16 residues. CDR1 and CDR2 (germline): SGHVS, FQNEAQ. V dropped 5 bases and J dropped 3 bases, with 17 bases sitting between them.

This clone is a singleton in its sample. The chain joins TRBV20-1 to TRBJ2-1; D perhaps matches TRBD2 (5 bases). This CDR3 spans 11 amino acids. V dropped 5 bases and J dropped 8 bases, with 10 bases sitting between them. In germline, CDR1 is DFQATT, CDR2 SNEGSKA (reference sequence). The CDR3 reads CSAAAVDEQFF. The DNA for the CDR3 is TGCAGTGCTGCAGCGGTGGATGAGCAGTTCTTC.

This rearrangement joins TRBV10-3 to TRBJ1-1, with TRBD1 identical over 7 bases. Germline trimming cut 10 bases from V and 1 base from J; bases unmatched to any gene: 9. Germline V gene sequence: CDR1 ENHRY, CDR2 SYGVKD. The CDR3 extends over 14 amino acids. The CDR3 protein is CASTQDRANTEAFF. CDR3 in DNA: TGTGCCAGCACTCAAGACAGGGCGAACACTGAAGCTTTCTTT.

This clone was seen only a few times. CDR3 nucleotide sequence: TGTGCCAGCAGCTCCCGAAAGGAGTGGGGGGCGCGGGAGCAGTTCTTC. Its protein product is CASSSRKEWGAREQFF. The chain employs TRBV7-2 and TRBJ2-1, with D perhaps assigned TRBD1 or TRBD2 (6 bases each). CDR3 length: 16 residues. The germline V gene encodes CDR1 SGHTA and CDR2 FQGNSA. Between the trimmed V and J ends, which lost 4 bases and 10 bases, there was a span of 23 bases.

This clone has a single count. The V gene is TRBV10-3, the J gene TRBJ1-1, with TRBD1 matching over 7 bases. This CDR3 contains 13 residues. Trimming took 6 bases from V and 4 from J; bases not matched to a gene: 5. CDR1 and CDR2 from the germline V gene are ENHRY and SYGVKD. The CDR3 DNA sequence: TGTGCCATCAGACCTGACAGGGCCACTGAAGCTTTCTTT. It yields the protein CAIRPDRATEAFF.

The chain carries TRBV11-2 and TRBJ1-4, with D tentatively TRBD1 (5 bases). Germline loops: CDR1 SGHAT, CDR2 FQNNGV. The CDR3 covers 14 residues. Between the trimmed V and J ends, which lost 5 bases and 10 bases, there was a span of 17 bases. CDR3: CASSPPGQGRKLFF. The DNA for the CDR3 is TGTGCCAGCAGCCCACCAGGCCAGGGTAGAAAACTGTTTTTT.

V usage is TRBV10-2 and J usage is TRBJ2-2, with 9 bases fitting TRBD1. The CDR3 is made up of 13 amino acids. V lost 8 bases to trimming and J lost 7 bases; unmatched junction nucleotides: 5. The germline CDR1 and CDR2 sequences are WSHSY and SAAADI. DNA for the CDR3: TGCGCCAGCCAGGACAGGGGCGACGGGGAGCTGTTTTTT. It yields the protein CASQDRGDGELFF.

The chain carries TRBV18 and TRBJ1-2; no clear D. This CDR3 has 13 amino acids. V shed 3 bases and J shed 8 bases, with 13 bases lying between them. Looked up from germline, CDR1 is KGHSH and CDR2 is LQKENI. In DNA form, the CDR3 reads TGTGCCAGCTCACCCAACAGTGGTAGCGGCTACACCTTC. It specifies CASSPNSGSGYTF.

About this clone itself: The same CDR3 is also encoded by other DNA sequences in this sample. The genes are TRBV5-1 and TRBJ1-2, with no clear D. Germline CDR1 SGHRS, CDR2 YFSETQ. CDR3 length equals 14 residues. Trimming took off 0 bases at V and 1 base at J, with 7 bases between the two ends. CDR3 coding DNA: TGCGCCAGCAGCTTGGGAGACGGTAACTATGGCTACACCTTC. Translation: CASSLGDGNYGYTF.

This chain connects TRBV29-1 to TRBJ1-2, with D uncertain. Germline-derived CDR1 and CDR2 are SQVTM and ANQGSEA. The CDR3 has 14 amino acids. V was cut by 5 bases and J by 3 bases, with 16 bases left in between. CDR3 bases: TGCAGCGTTAAGAGTCAGCTCGGGGACTATGGCTACACCTTC. Translated: CSVKSQLGDYGYTF. Variable domain in full (rest from reference TRBV29-1 and TRBJ1-2): SAVISQKPSRDICQRGTSLTIQCQVDSQVTMMFWYRQQPGQSLTLIATANQGSEATYESGFVIDKFPISRPNLTFSTLTVSNMSPEDSSIYLCSVKSQLGDYGYTFGSGTRLTVV.

The V call is TRBV5-4, the J call TRBJ1-2; TRBD1 might be the D (6 bases). V was pared by 0 bases and J by 7 bases, with 16 bases between. There are 15 residues in the CDR3. Germline V gene sequence: CDR1 SGHNT, CDR2 YYREEE (reference sequence). CDR3 sequence (DNA): TGTGCCAGCAGCTTGGAGGCTACAGGGTTGCGTGGCTACACCTTC. Its protein product is CASSLEATGLRGYTF.

The rearrangement joins TRBV21-1 to TRBJ2-3; the table's D call of TRBD1 was not tested on the DNA. TRBV21-1 is a listed pseudogene. The length of the CDR3 is 15 residues. CDR3 DNA: TGTGCCACCCAATCAGACAGGGTAGGCCCAGATACGCAGTATTTT. This translates into CATQSDRVGPDTQYF.